This T cell receptor beta chain was identified during a study of early T cells in non-severe SARS-CoV-2 infection. As for the study in general: RNA in bulk from unsorted whole blood was sequenced, and chains were unpaired.

The TCR library protocol attached unique molecular identifiers to the individual cDNA molecules. One entry per CDR3 protein, called by TCRdb with MiXCR from the 5' RACE reads. This table has over 85,000 distinct CDR3 sequences, roughly 12% appearing once. Study-level findings and limits: Matching results from VDJdb favored anti-spike CD8 responses, leaving private and CD4 specificities undetected.

The junction had 9 bases not matched to a gene; V was cut back by 0 bases and J by 4 bases. The CDR3 is 16 residues long. CDR1 is SGHNT and CDR2 is YYREEE in the germline V gene (reference sequence). In its sample, this clonotype was seen once. No antigen is known for it. The source of this sequence is an adult who was a healthcare worker with PCR-confirmed SARS-CoV-2 infection or an uninfected control (not recorded which). Specimen: whole blood, collected at baseline. This chain links TRBV5-4 with TRBJ2-5, with 7 nucleotides matching TRBD2. The DNA for the CDR3 is TGTGCCAGCAGCTTGGATCTGGCGGGAGAGGGAGAGACCCAGTACTTC. Amino acid sequence: CASSLDLAGEGETQYF.